Listed below are T cell receptor beta chains from one sample, sequenced in a study of OX40 agonist ivuxolimab in advanced cancers. Libraries were prepared by immunoSEQ multiplex PCR; TCRdb keeps only in-frame clonotypes and omits some of them. This table has some 71,000 clones, 65% to 85% appearing once. This specimen consisted of CD4+ or CD8+ T cells sorted from blood, obtained in a trial of the OX40 agonist ivuxolimab. The receptors were sampled from an adult with an advanced solid tumor such as melanoma, head and neck, liver or kidney cancer. The CDR3 runs from the conserved cysteine through the conserved F or W. The D gene is left open where the match is weak. Clone sizes are given selectively: once, few, many, or a class where the clone is expanded.

clone_size: -; j_call: TRBJ2-6; d_call: -; v_call: TRBV7-8; cdr3_aa: CASSYRSASGANVLTF; cdr3_nt: TGTGCCAGCAGTTATAGGTCGGCTTCTGGGGCCAACGTCCTGACTTTC
clone_size: few; j_call: TRBJ2-4; d_call: -; v_call: TRBV30; cdr3_aa: CAWSVPPGIVAKNIQYF; cdr3_nt: TGTGCCTGGAGTGTTCCTCCCGGGATTGTAGCCAAAAACATTCAGTACTTC
clone_size: few; j_call: TRBJ2-1; d_call: -; v_call: TRBV2; cdr3_aa: CASSELGSSYNEQFF; cdr3_nt: TGTGCCAGCAGTGAGCTAGGGAGCTCCTACAATGAGCAGTTCTTC
clone_size: -; j_call: TRBJ2-7; d_call: -; v_call: TRBV20-1; cdr3_aa: CSVLDSYEQYF; cdr3_nt: TGCAGTGTACTCGATTCCTACGAGCAGTACTTC
clone_size: -; j_call: TRBJ1-6; d_call: -; v_call: TRBV30; cdr3_aa: CAWSVPRAENSPLHF; cdr3_nt: TGTGCCTGGAGTGTACCCAGGGCCGAAAATTCACCCCTCCACTTT
clone_size: -; j_call: TRBJ1-6; d_call: -; v_call: TRBV7-2; cdr3_aa: CASSLVGPPNSPLHF; cdr3_nt: TGTGCCAGCAGCTTAGTGGGTCCTCCTAATTCACCCCTCCACTTT
clone_size: -; j_call: TRBJ2-7; d_call: TRBD1; v_call: TRBV2; cdr3_aa: CASSETGGEYEQYF; cdr3_nt: TGTGCCAGCAGTGAAACAGGGGGCGAATACGAGCAGTACTTC
clone_size: once; j_call: TRBJ2-3; d_call: TRBD2; v_call: TRBV6-6; cdr3_aa: CASVAGGHTDTQYF; cdr3_nt: TGTGCCAGTGTAGCGGGGGGCCACACAGATACGCAGTATTTT
clone_size: -; j_call: TRBJ1-2; d_call: -; v_call: TRBV19; cdr3_aa: CASGYTASNYGYTF; cdr3_nt: TGTGCCAGTGGGTATACTGCATCTAACTATGGCTACACCTTC
clone_size: -; j_call: TRBJ1-2; d_call: -; v_call: TRBV4-1; cdr3_aa: CASSQESVQLNYGYTF; cdr3_nt: TGCGCCAGCAGCCAAGAAAGTGTACAGTTAAACTATGGCTACACCTTC
clone_size: -; j_call: TRBJ2-1; d_call: -; v_call: TRBV28; cdr3_aa: CASSLIPGAGGNEQFF; cdr3_nt: TGTGCCAGCAGTTTAATCCCGGGGGCAGGGGGGAATGAGCAGTTCTTC
clone_size: -; j_call: TRBJ2-3; d_call: -; v_call: TRBV28; cdr3_aa: CASKGASDTDTQYF; cdr3_nt: TGTGCCAGCAAGGGGGCTAGCGACACAGATACGCAGTATTTT
clone_size: -; j_call: TRBJ2-7; d_call: TRBD1; v_call: TRBV19; cdr3_aa: CASSMSGGLSYEQYF; cdr3_nt: TGTGCCAGTAGTATGTCAGGGGGCCTCTCCTACGAGCAGTACTTC
clone_size: few; j_call: TRBJ2-1; d_call: TRBD2; v_call: TRBV4-3; cdr3_aa: CASSQTGLAREQFF; cdr3_nt: TGCGCCAGCAGCCAAACGGGACTAGCGAGGGAGCAGTTCTTC
clone_size: -; j_call: TRBJ2-5; d_call: -; v_call: TRBV7-3; cdr3_aa: CASSLNGRQETQYF; cdr3_nt: TGTGCCAGCAGCTTAAACGGCAGGCAAGAGACCCAGTACTTC
clone_size: once; j_call: TRBJ1-2; d_call: -; v_call: TRBV25-1; cdr3_aa: CASSEMGEGRGYTF; cdr3_nt: TGTGCCAGCAGTGAAATGGGGGAAGGGAGAGGCTACACCTTC
clone_size: -; j_call: TRBJ1-4; d_call: -; v_call: TRBV5-1; cdr3_aa: CASSRDPTNEKLFF; cdr3_nt: TGCGCCAGCAGCCGGGACCCAACTAATGAAAAACTGTTTTTT
clone_size: few; j_call: TRBJ1-6; d_call: TRBD1; v_call: TRBV10-3; cdr3_aa: CAIRSRDRGSPLHF; cdr3_nt: TGTGCCATAAGGTCCCGGGACAGGGGATCACCCCTCCACTTT
clone_size: once; j_call: TRBJ2-1; d_call: TRBD2; v_call: TRBV7-9; cdr3_aa: CASSLGRGDYNEQFF; cdr3_nt: TGTGCCAGCAGCTTGGGGCGGGGGGACTACAATGAGCAGTTCTTC
clone_size: once; j_call: TRBJ1-5; d_call: -; v_call: TRBV18; cdr3_aa: CASSPVDQGSNQPQHF; cdr3_nt: TGTGCCAGCTCACCGGTAGACCAGGGAAGCAATCAGCCCCAGCATTTT
clone_size: -; j_call: TRBJ2-6; d_call: -; v_call: TRBV28; cdr3_aa: CASRIHGANVLTF; cdr3_nt: TGTGCCAGCAGAATCCATGGGGCCAACGTCCTGACTTTC
clone_size: -; j_call: TRBJ2-7; d_call: TRBD1; v_call: TRBV14; cdr3_aa: CASSQVPTGPYEQYF; cdr3_nt: TGTGCCAGCAGCCAAGTCCCGACAGGGCCCTACGAGCAGTACTTC
clone_size: -; j_call: TRBJ2-5; d_call: TRBD2; v_call: TRBV10-2; cdr3_aa: CASKSGLAGEQETQYF; cdr3_nt: TGCGCCAGCAAATCCGGACTAGCGGGAGAGCAAGAGACCCAGTACTTC
clone_size: -; j_call: TRBJ2-1; d_call: -; v_call: TRBV4-2; cdr3_aa: CASSQELFSYNEQFF; cdr3_nt: TGTGCCAGCAGCCAAGAACTCTTCTCCTACAATGAGCAGTTCTTC
clone_size: -; j_call: TRBJ1-4; d_call: TRBD1; v_call: TRBV7-7; cdr3_aa: CATHQGAHRSLGEKLFF; cdr3_nt: TGTGCCACCCACCAGGGGGCCCATAGGTCCCTAGGTGAAAAACTGTTTTTT
clone_size: once; j_call: TRBJ2-1; d_call: TRBD2; v_call: TRBV4-3; cdr3_aa: CASSHDGAGGQSEQFF; cdr3_nt: TGCGCCAGCAGCCATGACGGGGCGGGGGGGCAAAGTGAGCAGTTCTTC
clone_size: -; j_call: TRBJ2-7; d_call: TRBD1; v_call: TRBV11-2; cdr3_aa: CASSLGGRDSADF; cdr3_nt: TGTGCCAGCAGCTTAGGCGGCAGGGACAGCGCAGACTTC
clone_size: -; j_call: TRBJ2-5; d_call: TRBD1; v_call: TRBV28; cdr3_aa: CASSILTGGLATQYF; cdr3_nt: TGTGCCAGCAGCATATTGACAGGGGGCTTAGCGACCCAGTACTTC
clone_size: -; j_call: TRBJ2-1; d_call: -; v_call: TRBV20-1; cdr3_aa: CSARYNEQFF; cdr3_nt: TGCAGTGCTAGATACAATGAGCAGTTCTTC
clone_size: -; j_call: TRBJ2-7; d_call: TRBD1; v_call: TRBV4-1; cdr3_aa: CASSQVSGTVSSYEQYF; cdr3_nt: TGCGCCAGCAGCCAAGTTTCCGGGACAGTGAGCTCCTACGAGCAGTACTTC
clone_size: -; j_call: TRBJ1-4; d_call: -; v_call: TRBV30; cdr3_aa: CAWGLTEVNEKLFF; cdr3_nt: TGTGCCTGGGGATTGACAGAGGTCAATGAAAAACTGTTTTTT
clone_size: -; j_call: TRBJ2-2; d_call: -; v_call: TRBV5-8; cdr3_aa: CASSLGQYTGELFF; cdr3_nt: TGTGCCAGCAGCTTGGGGCAGTACACCGGGGAGCTGTTTTTT
clone_size: -; j_call: TRBJ2-7; d_call: TRBD2; v_call: TRBV5-1; cdr3_aa: CASRAGVEGEQYF; cdr3_nt: TGCGCCAGCAGAGCGGGAGTTGAGGGCGAGCAGTACTTC
clone_size: -; j_call: TRBJ2-5; d_call: TRBD2; v_call: TRBV5-1; cdr3_aa: CASIGAGGTRKETQYF; cdr3_nt: TGCGCCAGCATCGGGGCGGGGGGCACCCGAAAAGAGACCCAGTACTTC
clone_size: -; j_call: TRBJ1-2; d_call: -; v_call: TRBV29-1; cdr3_aa: CSAPLPGLYGYTF; cdr3_nt: TGCAGCGCCCCCCTCCCAGGCCTCTATGGCTACACCTTC
clone_size: -; j_call: TRBJ2-7; d_call: TRBD1; v_call: TRBV28; cdr3_aa: CASSTATGGTYEQYF; cdr3_nt: TGTGCCAGCAGTACTGCGACAGGGGGTACCTACGAGCAGTACTTC
clone_size: -; j_call: TRBJ2-3; d_call: -; v_call: TRBV28; cdr3_aa: CASSRWGPGAADTQYF; cdr3_nt: TGTGCCAGCAGTCGATGGGGGCCTGGGGCCGCAGATACGCAGTATTTT
clone_size: few; j_call: TRBJ2-2; d_call: TRBD2; v_call: TRBV4-2; cdr3_aa: CASSQGPGRVDTGELFF; cdr3_nt: TGTGCCAGCAGCCAAGGACCCGGGAGGGTCGACACCGGGGAGCTGTTTTTT
clone_size: -; j_call: TRBJ1-6; d_call: -; v_call: TRBV19; cdr3_aa: CASSLTGPLDSPLHF; cdr3_nt: TGTGCCAGTAGTCTCACAGGGCCACTCGATTCACCCCTCCACTTT
clone_size: -; j_call: TRBJ2-7; d_call: -; v_call: TRBV19; cdr3_aa: CASRSSYEQYF; cdr3_nt: TGTGCCAGCCGAAGCTCCTACGAGCAGTACTTC
clone_size: -; j_call: TRBJ2-1; d_call: TRBD1; v_call: TRBV10-1; cdr3_aa: CASSENRGRNEQFF; cdr3_nt: TGCGCCAGCAGTGAGAACAGGGGACGCAATGAGCAGTTCTTC
clone_size: many; j_call: TRBJ2-7; d_call: -; v_call: TRBV21-1; cdr3_aa: CASSDPGTGSLEQYF; cdr3_nt: TGTGCCAGCAGCGACCCCGGGACAGGGTCCCTCGAGCAGTACTTC
clone_size: -; j_call: TRBJ1-2; d_call: TRBD1; v_call: TRBV7-2; cdr3_aa: CASSLVAGGSGYTF; cdr3_nt: TGTGCCAGCAGCTTAGTTGCAGGGGGCAGCGGCTACACCTTC
clone_size: -; j_call: TRBJ1-2; d_call: TRBD1; v_call: TRBV6-6; cdr3_aa: CASSYRTGNVGYTF; cdr3_nt: TGTGCCAGCAGTTACAGGACAGGGAACGTAGGCTACACCTTC
clone_size: -; j_call: TRBJ2-2; d_call: TRBD2; v_call: TRBV19; cdr3_aa: CASSLVAGRSTGELFF; cdr3_nt: TGTGCCAGTAGTCTTGTAGCGGGGAGATCCACCGGGGAGCTGTTTTTT
clone_size: -; j_call: TRBJ2-5; d_call: -; v_call: TRBV18; cdr3_aa: CASSLGERETQYF; cdr3_nt: TGTGCCAGCTCACTCGGAGAGCGGGAGACCCAGTACTTC